Listed below are T cell receptor beta chains from one sample, sequenced in a study of cytomegalovirus exposure and HLA in healthy donors. Assay used: immunoSEQ multiplex PCR; TCRdb lists only in-frame clones, some missing. The sample yields approximately 160,000 clones, around 79% seen once. Sequenced input: PBMCs. All receptors derive from a male donor in good health and CMV-seropositive. The CDR3 runs from the conserved cysteine through the conserved F or W. D genes are given only for firm matches. Size values are once, few and many counts, or a class for expanded clones, and some rows have none.

length	J	V	size	D	DNA	CDR3
15	TRBJ2-3	TRBV6-5	.	.	TGTGCCAGCAGTCAGGACTCAAAGGGACACGTTACGCAGTATTTT	CASSQDSKGHVTQYF
14	TRBJ1-1	TRBV6-1	few	TRBD1	TGTGCCAGCAGTGAAGCGGGGACAGGGGCTGAAGCTTTCTTT	CASSEAGTGAEAFF
14	TRBJ1-2	TRBV25-1	.	.	TGTGCCAGCAGCCTAAGCCCTTTCGGCGGTGGCTACACCTTC	CASSLSPFGGGYTF
18	TRBJ2-2	TRBV5-1	.	TRBD2	TGCGCCAGCAGCTTACTAGCGGGGGGCCCCGGGAACACCGGGGAGCTGTTTTTT	CASSLLAGGPGNTGELFF
14	TRBJ2-2	TRBV5-1	once	.	TGCGCCAGCAGCTTCCGGTGGAACACCGGGGAGCTGTTTTTT	CASSFRWNTGELFF
17	TRBJ2-1	TRBV11-2	.	TRBD2	TGTGCCAGCAGCTTAGTTAGGCGGCTAGCGGGGGGGCAAGAGCAGTTCTTC	CASSLVRRLAGGQEQFF
14	TRBJ1-1	TRBV9	.	.	TGTGCCAGCAGCGTAGGGGCCGTGAACACTGAAGCTTTCTTT	CASSVGAVNTEAFF
12	TRBJ2-3	TRBV9	.	.	TGTGCCAGCAGCGTAGCCCGGTATACGCAGTATTTT	CASSVARYTQYF
15	TRBJ1-2	TRBV4-2	.	.	TGTGCCAGCAGCCAAGACCAGGGATCCTATGAAGGCTACACCTTC	CASSQDQGSYEGYTF
14	TRBJ1-1	TRBV9	.	.	TGTGCCAGCAGCGGTAGAGGGAAGAACACTGAAGCTTTCTTT	CASSGRGKNTEAFF
15	TRBJ2-1	TRBV9	.	TRBD2	TGTGCCAGCAGCAGAGGGACTAGCGGGGCTGGTGAGCAGTTCTTC	CASSRGTSGAGEQFF
17	TRBJ2-2	TRBV6-4	.	TRBD1	TGTGCCAGCAGTACCGGGACAGGGGGCGCGGACACCGGGGAGCTGTTTTTT	CASSTGTGGADTGELFF
14	TRBJ2-7	TRBV7-8	.	TRBD2	TGTGCCAGCAGTTTAGCGGGGAGCTCCTACGAGCAGTACTTC	CASSLAGSSYEQYF
16	TRBJ2-7	TRBV27	.	.	TGTGCCAGCAGTACGCGCGGGACCGTAGGGCGCTACGAGCAGTACTTC	CASSTRGTVGRYEQYF
13	TRBJ2-2	TRBV11-3	few	.	TGTGCCAGCAGCTTAGTCACTACCGGGGAGCTGTTTTTT	CASSLVTTGELFF
15	TRBJ1-6	TRBV7-2	.	.	TGTGCCAGCAGTCAGAGGACTGTTGGAAATTCACCCCTCCACTTT	CASSQRTVGNSPLHF
15	TRBJ2-3	TRBV7-2	.	.	TGTGCCAGCAGCTTAGTTGGAGGGAGCACAGATACGCAGTATTTT	CASSLVGGSTDTQYF
17	TRBJ1-5	TRBV2	.	TRBD1	TGTGCCAGCAGTGATTATGCGGGACAGGGGTCTGGTCAGCCCCAGCATTTT	CASSDYAGQGSGQPQHF
14	TRBJ1-1	TRBV9	.	.	TGTGCCAGCACCCCCGGGGACATGAACACTGAAGCTTTCTTT	CASTPGDMNTEAFF
16	TRBJ2-7	TRBV4-3	.	TRBD2	TGCGCCAGCAGCCAAGCCCTAGCGGGGGGATTGTACGAGCAGTACTTC	CASSQALAGGLYEQYF
13	TRBJ2-5	TRBV27	.	TRBD1	TGTGCCAGCACGAGACAGGGGGGAGAGACCCAGTACTTC	CASTRQGGETQYF
12	TRBJ1-2	TRBV6-1	.	.	TGTGCCAGCAGTGAGGGGCTCTATGGCTACACCTTC	CASSEGLYGYTF
13	TRBJ1-1	TRBV27	.	TRBD1	TGTGCCAGCAGAATCCAAACAGGGGCACGGGCTTTCTTT	CASRIQTGARAFF
13	TRBJ2-7	TRBV6-5	.	.	TGTGCCAGCAGTGAAGCGCCCGAGTCCGAGCAGTACTTC	CASSEAPESEQYF
17	TRBJ1-6	TRBV30	few	TRBD1	TGTGCCTGGAGTGTGATCCGGGACAGGGGGCCAAATTCACCCCTCCACTTT	CAWSVIRDRGPNSPLHF
15	TRBJ2-7	TRBV19	few	TRBD1	TGTGCCAGTAGTCCCCAAGGGACAGGGAGAAACGAGCAGTACTTC	CASSPQGTGRNEQYF
13	TRBJ2-7	TRBV6-1	few	.	TGTGCCAGCAGCCCGCAGGGATCCTACGAGCAGTACTTC	CASSPQGSYEQYF
14	TRBJ1-6	TRBV30	.	.	TGTGCCTGGAGTCCGACACTCACTGATTCACCCCTCCACTTT	CAWSPTLTDSPLHF
15	TRBJ1-2	TRBV14	.	.	TGTGCCAGCAGCCAGAGATACGAGGGTTTCTATGGCTACACCTTC	CASSQRYEGFYGYTF
15	TRBJ2-5	TRBV6-6	.	.	TGTGCCAGCAGTTACGAGGGAGTTCAAGAAGTGACCCAGTACTTC	CASSYEGVQEVTQYF
12	TRBJ1-1	TRBV27	.	.	TGTGCCGCCGGTGAGGTTGGGTGGGAAGCTTTCTTT	CAAGEVGWEAFF
15	TRBJ2-3	TRBV30	.	TRBD1	TGTGCCTGGTCCCCGGGACAGGGGGCATCAGATACGCAGTATTTT	CAWSPGQGASDTQYF
14	TRBJ2-7	TRBV5-1	.	.	TGCGCCAGCAGCCCCCGGGACACGTACTACGAGCAGTACTTC	CASSPRDTYYEQYF
14	TRBJ1-1	TRBV9	.	TRBD1	TGTGCCAGCAGCGCCGGGAGGGGGCCCACTGAAGCTTTCTTT	CASSAGRGPTEAFF